This TCR beta chain derives from a study of T cell responses to AZD1222 COVID-19 vaccine. Across the study: Whether given at about 4 or about 12 weeks, second doses were pooled.

Libraries were prepared by immunoSEQ multiplex PCR; TCRdb keeps only in-frame clonotypes and omits some of them. The sample lists 95,000 to 110,000 clones, roughly 88% occurring once. General study points: It was only after the peak T cell response that any repertoires were sampled. Close to half of all spike-specific TCRs reportedly target regions of the variants that are unmutated.

The CDR3 runs 17 residues. The V end lost 2 bases, the J end lost 0 bases, and 14 bases lay between the germline ends. The germline gives CDR1 GTSNPN, CDR2 SVGIG (reference sequence). This clone appeared once. The antigen is not known. The chain links TRBV30 to TRBJ1-6, with a possible D match to TRBD1 (6 bases). This specimen was peripheral blood, taken on day 0 of AZD1222 vaccination. This clonotype was sampled from an adult in good health. CDR3 nucleotides: TGTGCCTGGAGTTTTGGACAGACGAGCTCCTATAATTCACCCCTCCACTTT. Its protein product is CAWSFGQTSSYNSPLHF.